This T cell receptor beta chain was sequenced in a study of cytomegalovirus exposure and HLA in healthy donors. Note on this clone: Its antigen is undetermined.

V dropped 2 bases and J dropped 5 bases, with 12 bases sitting between them. The CDR3 length is 14 residues. Germline-derived CDR1 and CDR2 are MNHEY and SMNVEV (reference sequence). Broader study findings: High sensitivity and specificity were reportedly achieved when the classifier diagnosed cytomegalovirus status. When analyzed later, a missense DCLRE1C variant was found to be linked to TCR beta V- and J-gene trimming. The authors excluded some V segments, including TRBV6-2 and TRBV6-3, as indistinguishable.

PCR was performed using 60 Vbeta and 13 Jbeta primers. TCRdb's copy holds only in-frame clones and misses some; the assay was immunoSEQ multiplex PCR. The data contain more than 65,000 clones, approximately 79% of them singletons. The V call is TRBV27, the J call TRBJ1-2; D unclear. The sequence came from a female donor in good health and CMV-seronegative. The specimen was PBMCs. The CDR3 nucleotides are TGTGCCAGCAGTTTAGCAGCGGGGAGGTATGGCTACACCTTC. Protein: CASSLAAGRYGYTF.